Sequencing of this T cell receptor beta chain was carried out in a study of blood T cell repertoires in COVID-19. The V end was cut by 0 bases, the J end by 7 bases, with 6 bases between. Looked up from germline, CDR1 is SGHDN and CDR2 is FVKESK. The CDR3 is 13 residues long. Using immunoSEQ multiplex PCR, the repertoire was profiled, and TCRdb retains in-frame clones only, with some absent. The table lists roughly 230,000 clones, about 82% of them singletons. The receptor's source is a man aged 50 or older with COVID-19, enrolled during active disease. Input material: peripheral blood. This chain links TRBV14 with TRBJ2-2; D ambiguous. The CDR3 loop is CASSQERDGELFF. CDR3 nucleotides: TGTGCCAGCAGCCAAGAACGCGACGGGGAGCTGTTTTTT.